The rows below give T cell receptor beta chains drawn from one sample of a study of T cell responses to AZD1222 COVID-19 vaccine. TCRdb's copy holds only in-frame clones and misses some; the assay was immunoSEQ multiplex PCR. This table has about 81,000 clones, around 84% appearing once. The sample consisted of peripheral blood, taken 28 days after the second AZD1222 dose. Receptors originate from an adult who received the AZD1222 COVID-19 vaccine. Both conserved end residues are part of each CDR3.

TRBV4-2	TRBJ2-1	CASSQSLGAQSYNEQFF
TRBV11-2	TRBJ2-1	CASSSEGGGNNEQFF
TRBV28	TRBJ2-7	CASQRPSYEQYF
TRBV12-5	TRBJ2-1	CASGRDSTYNEQFF
TRBV7-2	TRBJ2-3	CASSRESGADTQYF
TRBV5-1	TRBJ2-7	CASSFVVLSHEQYF
TRBV28	TRBJ1-2	CASSPSGAGYGYTF
TRBV12-3/TRBV12-4	TRBJ2-1	CASSFGGGEQFF
TRBV3-1/TRBV3-2	TRBJ2-2	CASSQRRGGNTGELFF
TRBV19	TRBJ2-7	CASRIAAGSFYEQYF
TRBV7-9	TRBJ2-4	CASSYAGGFGKNIQYF
TRBV30	TRBJ1-2	CAWSAAFYGYTF
TRBV4-1	TRBJ1-2	CASSQVGTGRDYGYTF
TRBV5-1	TRBJ2-5	CASSPGLAGDGETQYF
TRBV5-8	TRBJ1-1	CASSGRGWNTEAFF
TRBV7-2	TRBJ2-3	CASSRRLAGGLDTQYF
TRBV5-1	TRBJ2-7	CASSLDGTGFAHF
TRBV27	TRBJ1-1	CASRRTGANTEAFF
TRBV28	TRBJ2-7	CASSFSGTYEQYF
TRBV2	TRBJ1-4	CASSMRQGQEKLFF
TRBV19	TRBJ1-2	CASSQGQVQGGYTF
TRBV2	TRBJ1-5	CASTERGPAGNQPQHF